The 4 T cell receptor beta chains presented below share a single source sample, sequenced in a study of blood T cells in healthy people across ages. The use of a sample-barcoded 5' primer and a J-beta primer mix characterized a second PCR of roughly 6 to 11 cycles. TCRdb redid the calling of the 5' RACE reads with MiXCR, one entry per CDR3 protein. Among about 1.1 million distinct CDR3 sequences listed, approximately 38% were seen once. The sample was blood. Receptors originate from a man between 18 and 29 years old in good health.

This chain links TRBV9 with TRBJ1-4; a weak D match, TRBD1 (5 bases). Trimming removed 0 bases at V and 5 bases at J, with 8 bases between. Per the germline V gene, CDR1 is SGDLS and CDR2 is YYNGEE. This CDR3 is built from 14 residues. The CDR3 DNA reads as TGTGCCAGCAGCGTAGCGGGGGGGAATGAAAAACTGTTTTTT. Encoded protein: CASSVAGGNEKLFF.

CDR3 residues: CASSSLCEQFF. CDR3 coding DNA: TGTGCCAGCAGTTCACTATGTGAGCAGTTCTTC. The V gene is TRBV6-5, the J gene TRBJ2-1; D not resolved. Trimming took off 4 bases at V and 9 bases at J, with 7 bases between the two ends. This CDR3 comprises 11 residues. Germline CDR1 is MNHEY and CDR2 is SVGAGI.

V gene TRBV25-1 combines with J gene TRBJ2-3; no clear D. This CDR3 contains 15 residues. Trimming took 6 bases from V and 2 from J, leaving 15 bases between them. From germline, CDR1 is MGHDK and CDR2 SYGVNS. The CDR3 sequence is CASRGYSFYTDTQYF. Written as DNA, the CDR3 is TGTGCCAGCAGAGGTTACTCATTCTACACAGATACGCAGTATTTT.

This chain links TRBV12-3 or TRBV12-4 with TRBJ1-5, with 7 nucleotides matching TRBD1. The junction had 4 bases not matched to a gene; V was cut back by 5 bases and J by 6 bases. The CDR3 has 13 amino acids. The CDR3 loop reads CASSVQGIQPQHF. The CDR3 DNA reads as TGTGCCAGCAGTGTACAGGGGATTCAGCCCCAGCATTTT.